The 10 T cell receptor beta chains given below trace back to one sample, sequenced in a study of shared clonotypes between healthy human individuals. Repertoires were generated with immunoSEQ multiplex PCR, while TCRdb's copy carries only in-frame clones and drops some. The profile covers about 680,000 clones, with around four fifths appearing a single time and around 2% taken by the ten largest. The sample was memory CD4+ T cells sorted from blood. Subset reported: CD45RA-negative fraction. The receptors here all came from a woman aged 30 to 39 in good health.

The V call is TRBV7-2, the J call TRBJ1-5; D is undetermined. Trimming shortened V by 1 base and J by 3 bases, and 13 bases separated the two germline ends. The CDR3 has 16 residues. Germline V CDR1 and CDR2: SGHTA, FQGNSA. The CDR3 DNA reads TGTGCCAGCAGCTTAGGGGCCCTCCTACACAATCAGCCCCAGCATTTT. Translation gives CASSLGALLHNQPQHF.

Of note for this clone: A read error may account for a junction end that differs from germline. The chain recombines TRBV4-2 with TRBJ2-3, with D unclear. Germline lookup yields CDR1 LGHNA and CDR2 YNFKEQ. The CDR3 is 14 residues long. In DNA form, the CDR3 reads TGTGCCAGCAGCCAAGCCCCGATCACACATACGCAGTATTTT. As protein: CASSQAPITHTQYF.

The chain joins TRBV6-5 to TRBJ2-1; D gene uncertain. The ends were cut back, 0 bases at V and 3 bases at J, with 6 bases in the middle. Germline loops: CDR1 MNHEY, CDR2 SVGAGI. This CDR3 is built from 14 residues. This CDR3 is CASSYSLRYNEQFF. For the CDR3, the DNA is TGTGCCAGCAGTTACTCTCTGCGCTACAATGAGCAGTTCTTC.

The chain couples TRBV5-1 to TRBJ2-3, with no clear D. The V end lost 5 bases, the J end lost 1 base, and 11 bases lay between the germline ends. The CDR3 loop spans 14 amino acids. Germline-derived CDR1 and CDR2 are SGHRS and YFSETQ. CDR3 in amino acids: CASSSAWGTDTQYF. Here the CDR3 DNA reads TGCGCCAGCAGTTCTGCGTGGGGCACAGATACGCAGTATTTT.

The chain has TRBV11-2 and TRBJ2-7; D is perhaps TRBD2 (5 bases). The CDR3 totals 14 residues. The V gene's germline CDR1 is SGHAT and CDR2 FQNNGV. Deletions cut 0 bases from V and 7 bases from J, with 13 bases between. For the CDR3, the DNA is TGTGCCAGCAGCTTAGATTGGACTTCGGGGGAGCAGTACTTC. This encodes CASSLDWTSGEQYF.

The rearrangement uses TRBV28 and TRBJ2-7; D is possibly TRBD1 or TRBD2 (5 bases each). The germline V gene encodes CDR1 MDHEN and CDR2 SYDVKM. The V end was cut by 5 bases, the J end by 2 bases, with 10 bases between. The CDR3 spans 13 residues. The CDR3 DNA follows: TGTGCCAGCAGTGGGGACGGCCCCTACGAGCAGTACTTC. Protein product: CASSGDGPYEQYF.

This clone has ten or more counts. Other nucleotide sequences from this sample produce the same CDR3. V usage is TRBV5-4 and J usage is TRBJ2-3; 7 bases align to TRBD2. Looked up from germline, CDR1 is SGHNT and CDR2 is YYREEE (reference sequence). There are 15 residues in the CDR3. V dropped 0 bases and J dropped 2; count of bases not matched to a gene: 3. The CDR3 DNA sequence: TGTGCCAGCAGCTTGGCCCTAGCGGCCACAGATACGCAGTATTTT. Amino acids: CASSLALAATDTQYF.

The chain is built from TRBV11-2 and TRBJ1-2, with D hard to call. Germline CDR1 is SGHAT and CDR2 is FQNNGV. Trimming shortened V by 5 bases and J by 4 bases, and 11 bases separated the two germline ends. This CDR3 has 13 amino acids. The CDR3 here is CASSPEGSYGYTF. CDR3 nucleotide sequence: TGTGCCAGCAGCCCGGAGGGCAGCTATGGCTACACCTTC.

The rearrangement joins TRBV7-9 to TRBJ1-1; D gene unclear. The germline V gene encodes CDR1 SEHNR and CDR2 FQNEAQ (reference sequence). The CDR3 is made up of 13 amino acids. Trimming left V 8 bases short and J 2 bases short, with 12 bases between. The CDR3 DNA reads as TGTGCCAGCGGCCAGGAGTTAAACACTGAAGCTTTCTTT. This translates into CASGQELNTEAFF.

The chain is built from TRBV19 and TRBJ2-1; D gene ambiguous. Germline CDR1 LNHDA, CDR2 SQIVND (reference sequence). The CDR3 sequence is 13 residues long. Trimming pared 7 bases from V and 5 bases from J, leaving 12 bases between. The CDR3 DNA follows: TGTGCCAGTAATACCCAGCCAAACAATGAGCAGTTCTTC. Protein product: CASNTQPNNEQFF.